The present TCR beta chain was sequenced within a study of T-cell reconstitution after alpha-beta-depleted transplantation in children. Study outcomes and limitations: Reportedly, only several hundred clones from non-depleted graft cells drove alpha-beta T-cell counts at about two months.

A word on this clonotype: Its antigen is undetermined.

CDR1 SGHRS and CDR2 YFSETQ come from the germline V gene. V trimming: 5 bases; J trimming: 3 bases; junction bases outside the gene matches: 5. The length of the CDR3 is 13 residues. During its preparation, the TCRbeta library received unique molecular identifiers. A single record per CDR3 protein comes from TCRdb applying MiXCR to the PCR reads. The sample contains roughly 790,000 distinct CDR3 sequences, roughly 15% of which appear only once. This chain connects TRBV5-1 to TRBJ2-7; 7 bases align to TRBD1. The sequence was obtained from a male patient between 5 and 17 years old who had a stem cell transplant for acute lymphoblastic leukemia, so the T cells may come from the graft donor. The specimen comprised PBMCs, mostly from graft donor cells, sampled 360 days after TCRalphabeta/CD19-depleted stem cell transplant. Here the CDR3 reads CASRRQGVYEQYF. In DNA form, the CDR3 reads TGCGCCAGCAGACGGCAGGGGGTCTACGAGCAGTACTTC.